This T cell receptor (beta chain) was sequenced during a study of T cell clonotyping in hematopoietic cell transplantation. Study observations and caveats: Few recipient clonotypes overlapped donors; over 97% were de novo at given depth. Graft donor and pretransplant recipient Inverse Simpson Index values predicted broader posttransplant TCR diversity. Pathologically expanded recipient clonotypes increased progressively from day 30 to day 180 as diversity fell.

Germline V gene sequence: CDR1 DFQATT, CDR2 SNEGSKA (reference sequence). Trimming stripped 6 bases from V and 3 bases from J, with 6 bases between. The CDR3 is made up of 10 amino acids. Assay used: immunoSEQ multiplex PCR; TCRdb lists only in-frame clones, some missing. This repertoire shows over 7,000 clones, around 90% found once; its top ten account for roughly 7%. Comments on this clone: What it binds is not known.

The time point: recipient sample about 28 days before transplant, after cytoreduction. Recipients were bled about 28 days pretransplant and at posttransplant days 30, 100, 180. The sample consisted of peripheral blood mononuclear cells, taken before stem cell transplant. The V and J genes are TRBV20-1 and TRBJ2-7; D is ambiguous. The receptor was derived from a man between 60 and 75 years old with acute myeloid leukemia. Some clones in this sample may be carry-over from other donors' samples. The CDR3 protein is CSANNYEQYF. The CDR3 region has the DNA TGCAGTGCAAACAACTACGAGCAGTACTTC.